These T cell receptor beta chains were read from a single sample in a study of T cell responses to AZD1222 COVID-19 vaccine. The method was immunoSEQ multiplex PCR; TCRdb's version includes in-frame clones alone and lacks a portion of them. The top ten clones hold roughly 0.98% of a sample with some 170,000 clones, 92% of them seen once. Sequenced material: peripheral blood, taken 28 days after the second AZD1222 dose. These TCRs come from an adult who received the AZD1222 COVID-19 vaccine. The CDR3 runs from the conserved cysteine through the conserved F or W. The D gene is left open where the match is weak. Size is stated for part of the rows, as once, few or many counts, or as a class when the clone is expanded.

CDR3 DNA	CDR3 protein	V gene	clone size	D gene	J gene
TGTGGCGCGGGGGACAGGGACATTTTTGTGTTTCCCGGGGAGCTGTTTTTT	CGAGDRDIFVFPGELFF	TRBV9	-	TRBD1	TRBJ2-2
TGTGCCAGCAGTTATGAACAGGAAGAGCAGTTCTTC	CASSYEQEEQFF	TRBV6-1	-	-	TRBJ2-1
TGTGCCAGCTCACCACCTTTGGGGCGGGACTACGGGACCCAGTACTTC	CASSPPLGRDYGTQYF	TRBV18	-	TRBD2	TRBJ2-5
TGTGCCAGCAGCTTGGCCGGGAACCATATCTATGGCTACACCTTC	CASSLAGNHIYGYTF	TRBV5-4	-	-	TRBJ1-2
TGTGCCAGCAGCTTAGACAGGGGAGGCGGCTACACCTTC	CASSLDRGGGYTF	TRBV11-2	-	-	TRBJ1-2
TGTGCCAGCTCACCACCGGCCATGCGTGAGGAAAAACTGTTTTTT	CASSPPAMREEKLFF	TRBV18	once	-	TRBJ1-4
TGTGCCATCAGTGAGTCCGGGGACGGCACTGAAGCTTTCTTT	CAISESGDGTEAFF	TRBV10-3	-	-	TRBJ1-1
TGTGCGTTGAGACAGGGGGCCTCGCAAGGATATGGCTACACCTTC	CALRQGASQGYGYTF	TRBV2	-	TRBD1	TRBJ1-2
TGCGCCAGCAGTGCCGGGACAGGTGACTCTGGAAACACCATATATTTT	CASSAGTGDSGNTIYF	TRBV10-1	-	TRBD1	TRBJ1-3
TGTGCCAGCAGCCTGAGCTCCTACAATGAGCAGTTCTTC	CASSLSSYNEQFF	TRBV9	-	-	TRBJ2-1
TGCGCCAGCAGCCCTTATGGGGGGAATGAAGCTTTCTTT	CASSPYGGNEAFF	TRBV5-1	-	-	TRBJ1-1
TGCGCCAGCATTCCCACAGCGCCCGTAGGGGACACTGAAGCTTTCTTT	CASIPTAPVGDTEAFF	TRBV10-2	-	-	TRBJ1-1
TGCGCCAGCAGCCAACCACTCGGGGGAAAAGGGGGGACTCGACGAAACACCGGGGAGCTGTTTTTT	CASSQPLGGKGGTRRNTGELFF	TRBV4-1	once	-	TRBJ2-2
TGCAGCGTTTCCTACGGACAGGGCGGCCAGCCCCAGCATTTT	CSVSYGQGGQPQHF	TRBV29-1	-	TRBD1	TRBJ1-5
TGCAGTGCTGTACACGGCACTGAAGCTTTCTTT	CSAVHGTEAFF	TRBV20-1	once	-	TRBJ1-1
TGTGCCAGCAGCTCAGACAGGAACATATACTATGGCTACACCTTC	CASSSDRNIYYGYTF	TRBV2	-	-	TRBJ1-2
TGTGCCAGCAGCCCCCGGGACTCCTCCTACGAGCAGTACTTC	CASSPRDSSYEQYF	TRBV9	once	-	TRBJ2-7
TGTGCCAGCAGTTCACCGGGGTCAAACTATGGCTACACCTTC	CASSSPGSNYGYTF	TRBV6-5	-	-	TRBJ1-2
TGCGCCAGCAGTGAGTCACTGGATTACAATGAGCAGTTCTTC	CASSESLDYNEQFF	TRBV10-1	-	-	TRBJ2-1
TGTGCCACCAGCAGAACCGGGACACTCTCCTACGAGCAGTACTTC	CATSRTGTLSYEQYF	TRBV15	-	-	TRBJ2-7
TGTGCCAGCAGCCCAGGGATCGCCCGGACAGATAACTATGGCTACACCTTC	CASSPGIARTDNYGYTF	TRBV5-4	once	-	TRBJ1-2
TGTGCCATCAGCGACAGAGAAAAACTGTTTTTT	CAISDREKLFF	TRBV10-3	-	-	TRBJ1-4
TGCGCCAGCAGCCCAGGACAGGGCAGTAACTACGAGCAGTACTTC	CASSPGQGSNYEQYF	TRBV5-1	-	TRBD1	TRBJ2-7
TGTGCCAGCAGCCAAGAGGGGGTCCCCGGGGAGCTGTTTTTT	CASSQEGVPGELFF	TRBV3-1/TRBV3-2	-	-	TRBJ2-2
TGTGCCAGCAGCGTAGTGGGAGGGGGTGAAGCTTTCTTT	CASSVVGGGEAFF	TRBV9	-	-	TRBJ1-1
TGTGCCAGCAGTGAGAAGGAGAACACTGAAGCTTTCTTT	CASSEKENTEAFF	TRBV6-1	-	-	TRBJ1-1
TGCGCCAGCAGCCTGGGGGTGGAGCAGTTCTTC	CASSLGVEQFF	TRBV10-2	-	-	TRBJ2-1
TGTGCCAGCAGCCCGTTGATGGACACTGAAGCTTTCTTT	CASSPLMDTEAFF	TRBV27	-	-	TRBJ1-1
TGTGCCAGCAGCGCCACGGGAAACTATGGCTACACCTTC	CASSATGNYGYTF	TRBV9	-	-	TRBJ1-2
TGTGCCAGCAGCTTAGGGAACGAAAACACCATATATTTT	CASSLGNENTIYF	TRBV7-9	-	-	TRBJ1-3
TGTGCCAGTAGCCCCCTGGGAGGGGGAACCTACAATGAGCAGTTCTTC	CASSPLGGGTYNEQFF	TRBV19	-	-	TRBJ2-1
TGTGCCAGCAGCCCAGTGCGGGGTGGGGCGGATGAGCAGTTCTTC	CASSPVRGGADEQFF	TRBV7-3	-	-	TRBJ2-1
TGCGCCAGCAGCCCCCCAGGGGGAGAAAAACTGTTTTTT	CASSPPGGEKLFF	TRBV5-1	-	TRBD1	TRBJ1-4
TGTGCCAGCAGCTCCGCCACTAGGGAGGTGAGGCGTGAGCAGTTCTTC	CASSSATREVRREQFF	TRBV11-2	-	-	TRBJ2-1
TGTGCCAGCAGCTTGGCCTTAGATACGCAGTATTTT	CASSLALDTQYF	TRBV5-6	-	-	TRBJ2-3
TGTGCCAGCAGGCCGGACAGGACTGGCTACACCTTC	CASRPDRTGYTF	TRBV12-3/TRBV12-4	-	TRBD1	TRBJ1-2
TGTGCCAGCACCCCCGAGGGGGAACACCCGAACACTGAAGCTTTCTTT	CASTPEGEHPNTEAFF	TRBV21-1	-	-	TRBJ1-1
TGTGCCAGCAGCCCACTAGCGGGGGGGCGGGGAGATACGCAGTATTTT	CASSPLAGGRGDTQYF	TRBV9	few	TRBD2	TRBJ2-3
TGTGCCAGCTCACCATCCCTCTACGAGCAGTACTTC	CASSPSLYEQYF	TRBV18	-	-	TRBJ2-7
TGTGCCAGCATGAAGGGACTGGGCTCCTACAATGAGCAGTTCTTC	CASMKGLGSYNEQFF	TRBV6-5	-	-	TRBJ2-1
TGTGCCAGCAGCCCCCAGGGGGTTCACACCGGGGAGCTGTTTTTT	CASSPQGVHTGELFF	TRBV7-9	-	TRBD1	TRBJ2-2
TGTGCCTGGAGTCTTGGGGTGAGAAACACCATATATTTT	CAWSLGVRNTIYF	TRBV30	-	-	TRBJ1-3
TGCGCCAGCAGCCTCCCGGGCACTGAAGCTTTCTTT	CASSLPGTEAFF	TRBV5-1	-	-	TRBJ1-1
TGTGCCAGCAGCTTAGGGGTCGGTGGAACTCAGCCCCAGCATTTT	CASSLGVGGTQPQHF	TRBV7-8	-	-	TRBJ1-5
TGCGCCAGCAGCCAAGAGTTGTATGGAACCTACGAGCAGTACTTC	CASSQELYGTYEQYF	TRBV4-1	-	-	TRBJ2-7
TGTGCCATCGGACAAAACAATGAGCAGTTCTTC	CAIGQNNEQFF	TRBV10-3	-	-	TRBJ2-1
TGTGCCAGCAGCTCCCACAGGGGTCAGCCCCAGCATTTT	CASSSHRGQPQHF	TRBV5-5	-	TRBD1	TRBJ1-5
TGTGCCAGCAGCTTAGTGGGCGACTATGGCTACACCTTC	CASSLVGDYGYTF	TRBV11-1	-	-	TRBJ1-2
TGTGCCAGCTCACCATCCAACTATGGCTACACCTTC	CASSPSNYGYTF	TRBV18	-	-	TRBJ1-2
TGTGCTAGTGGTTTGCCTTGGACAGGGAGCCTTTACGAGCAGTACTTC	CASGLPWTGSLYEQYF	TRBV12-5	-	TRBD1	TRBJ2-7
TGTGCCAGCAGCTTACTGACTACGAACACCGGGGAGCTGTTTTTT	CASSLLTTNTGELFF	TRBV7-9	-	-	TRBJ2-2
TGTGCCAGCAGCCAAGGGTTTGAGACAGGGGGTGAAAAACTGTTTTTT	CASSQGFETGGEKLFF	TRBV3-1/TRBV3-2	-	TRBD1	TRBJ1-4
TGTGCCAGCAGCCCCGGGACAGGGGGCTCTGGAAACACCATATATTTT	CASSPGTGGSGNTIYF	TRBV9	once	TRBD1	TRBJ1-3
TGTGCCAGCTCACGGAGGAGCGGGGGGGCCGGTACAGATACGCAGTATTTT	CASSRRSGGAGTDTQYF	TRBV18	-	TRBD2	TRBJ2-3
TGTGCCAGCAGCGTCGGGGGGGAGAACTACAATGAGCAGTTCTTC	CASSVGGENYNEQFF	TRBV9	-	TRBD2	TRBJ2-1